A selection of T cell receptor beta chains follows, all from one sample in a study of CD8 T cells in ankylosing spondylitis. TCRdb called the 5' RACE reads again in MiXCR, with one record for every CDR3 protein. Of 200,000 to 250,000 distinct CDR3 sequences listed, under 12% were seen once; the top ten hold 20% to 25%. Specimen: blood, either unsorted or a sorted T cell fraction (not recorded which). These receptors were obtained from a male donor with ankylosing spondylitis or in good health (not recorded which). CDR3s include the opening cysteine and the closing phenylalanine or tryptophan. Fields, in order: J gene, V gene, CDR3 protein.

TRBJ2-2,TRBV5-1,CASSYTGTTNTGELFF
TRBJ2-2,TRBV5-1,CASRISGRSNTGELFF
TRBJ2-3,TRBV12-3/TRBV12-4,CASSSVGGGADTQYF
TRBJ2-1,TRBV5-1,CASSPTSGDSYNEQFF
TRBJ2-7,TRBV12-3/TRBV12-4,CASRGVRGGFYEQYF
TRBJ2-3,TRBV20-1,CSALDRTFTDTQYF
TRBJ2-5,TRBV20-1,CSALGTGRETQYF
TRBJ2-6,TRBV29-1,CSVDRAGVLTF
TRBJ2-7,TRBV5-1,CASSPRQATSYEQYF
TRBJ1-3,TRBV20-1,CSAGQSSGNTIYF
TRBJ1-2,TRBV20-1,CSARDSMGYTF
TRBJ2-3,TRBV5-1,CASRNTGDGTDTQYF
TRBJ2-5,TRBV12-3/TRBV12-4,CASTRPLEEQTQYF
TRBJ2-3,TRBV5-1,CASSLEEASGGIDTQYF
TRBJ2-5,TRBV7-2,CASSQAGGTQETQYF
TRBJ2-3,TRBV5-5,CASSKNGDTQYF
TRBJ1-2,TRBV5-1,CASSLDPGEGYTF
TRBJ2-1,TRBV3-1,CASSQEWGGYNEQFF
TRBJ2-4,TRBV28,CASSPLRGGAGTKNIQYF
TRBJ1-4,TRBV5-1,CASRTDYNEGLFF
TRBJ1-1,TRBV5-1,CASSFTEGTEAFF
TRBJ1-6,TRBV3-1,CASSQAAGNSPLHF
TRBJ2-7,TRBV5-6,CASSLGDSGGAGEQYF
TRBJ2-7,TRBV20-1,CSALLRPYEQYF
TRBJ1-3,TRBV20-1,CSARTSPGNTIYF
TRBJ2-3,TRBV6-5,CASSLTGTQYF
TRBJ2-1,TRBV30,CAWSVPREGRNEQFF
TRBJ2-1,TRBV7-2,CASSLRAGYNNEQFF
TRBJ1-2,TRBV20-1,CGLRILKAGYTF
TRBJ2-3,TRBV7-2,CASSLDGGIHTDTQYF
TRBJ1-1,TRBV30,CAWSFGRALNTEAFF
TRBJ2-4,TRBV7-2,CASSSPGQLAKNIQYF
TRBJ1-2,TRBV28,CASSDRAPPGYTF
TRBJ1-1,TRBV5-1,CASSLSPGNTEAFF
TRBJ2-1,TRBV4-2,CASSRFVGGTSYNEQFF
TRBJ2-5,TRBV11-1,CASSLVQGGAQYF
TRBJ2-5,TRBV20-1,CSAFWPTQYF
TRBJ1-1,TRBV5-1,CASSLGNPSGAEAFF
TRBJ1-2,TRBV5-1,CASSLDRGSGYTF
TRBJ2-2,TRBV20-1,CSASRGGMTGELFF
TRBJ1-1,TRBV7-8,CASSLAGSTNTEAFF
TRBJ1-4,TRBV5-1,CASRPDLRNGEKLFF
TRBJ2-1,TRBV2,CASSRDGGAEQFF
TRBJ2-7,TRBV20-1,CSARDESRYEQYF
TRBJ1-2,TRBV6-1,CASSEGIAYGYTF
TRBJ2-1,TRBV7-2,CASSLGTSPNEQFF
TRBJ2-5,TRBV30,CAWAATMGETQYF
TRBJ2-1,TRBV7-2,CASSLAGGGAGEQFF
TRBJ2-1,TRBV10-3,CAISDPGQGADNEQFF
TRBJ2-5,TRBV7-2,CASSSSGTGETQYF
TRBJ1-3,TRBV7-2,CASSLLPDSGNTIYF